Following are 22 T cell receptor beta chains from one sample sequenced in a study of T cell responses to AZD1222 COVID-19 vaccine. Measured with immunoSEQ multiplex PCR; TCRdb has only the in-frame clones, and not every one. The repertoire consists of under 150,000 clones, with 93% occurring once and the leading ten covering 5.4%. This sample comprised peripheral blood, obtained on day 0 of AZD1222 vaccination. Source of these receptors: an adult in good health.

This clone was found a few times. The chain employs TRBV3-1 (or the pseudogene TRBV3-2) and TRBJ1-2, with a weak D call TRBD1 (5 bases). The CDR3 spans 11 residues. Germline CDR1 and CDR2: LGHDT and YNNKEL (reference sequence). The V gene lost 2 bases and the J gene lost 12 bases, with 10 bases spanning the gap. CDR3 region: CASSQQGINTF. Written as DNA, the CDR3 is TGTGCCAGCAGCCAACAGGGAATCAACACCTTC.

The CDR3 DNA reads as TGTGCCAGCAGCTTAGAGGGTCGGGGGTCCGGGGAGCTGTTTTTT. Encoded protein: CASSLEGRGSGELFF. V usage is TRBV11-2 and J usage is TRBJ2-2; a possible D gene is TRBD2 (6 bases). CDR3 length equals 15 residues. The V gene lost 0 bases and the J gene lost 6 bases, with 11 bases spanning the gap. Germline V gene data show CDR1 as SGHAT and CDR2 as FQNNGV.

The rearrangement uses TRBV3-1 (or the pseudogene TRBV3-2) and TRBJ1-2; D gene unclear. Germline values: CDR1 LGHDT, CDR2 YNNKEL (reference sequence). The CDR3 is made up of 14 amino acids. The V end lost 4 bases, the J end lost 2 bases, and 11 bases lay between the germline ends. The CDR3 DNA reads as TGTGCCAGCAGCCGCGGCCGGTTAAACTATGGCTACACCTTC. Its protein is CASSRGRLNYGYTF.

This clone was recorded once. V usage is TRBV29-1 and J usage is TRBJ2-5, with D possibly called TRBD1 or TRBD2 (5 bases each). The CDR3 sequence is 12 residues long. The germline V gene encodes CDR1 SQVTM and CDR2 ANQGSEA. Trimming took 4 bases from V and 5 from J, leaving 11 bases between them. CDR3: CSVGGLAETQYF. In DNA, the CDR3 is TGCAGCGTTGGGGGGTTGGCGGAGACCCAGTACTTC.

The V gene is TRBV5-5, the J gene TRBJ1-4; D remains ambiguous. The V end lost 0 bases, the J end lost 4 bases, and 13 bases lay between the germline ends. The germline V gene encodes CDR1 SGHKS and CDR2 YYEKEE (reference sequence). The CDR3 runs 16 residues. In DNA form, the CDR3 reads TGTGCCAGCAGCTTGGCCATCTCAGTTATTAATGAAAAACTGTTTTTT. Amino acid sequence: CASSLAISVINEKLFF.

The table lists this clone with a few counts. The rearrangement uses TRBV5-5 and TRBJ1-6; the match to TRBD1 covers 7 bases. Looked up from germline, CDR1 is SGHKS and CDR2 is YYEKEE (reference sequence). CDR3 length equals 15 residues. The ends lost 5 bases at V and 5 bases at J; junction bases unmatched: 7. The CDR3 here is CASRPSTGNNSPLHF. The CDR3 nucleotides are TGTGCCAGCAGGCCATCGACAGGGAATAATTCACCCCTCCACTTT.

The chain recombines TRBV14 with TRBJ2-1; the match to TRBD2 covers 7 bases. The V segment lost 4 bases and the J segment 5 bases; nucleotides outside the gene matches: 8. The germline V gene encodes CDR1 SGHDN and CDR2 FVKESK. This CDR3 spans 15 amino acids. In DNA, the CDR3 is TGTGCCAGCAGCCCCCTGGCGGGGGTAAACAATGAGCAGTTCTTC. Amino acids: CASSPLAGVNNEQFF.

This clone was observed many times. This sequence joins TRBV6-2 or TRBV6-3 and TRBJ2-7, with D hard to call. V lost 4 bases to trimming and J lost 2 bases, with 9 bases between them. CDR1 is MNHEY and CDR2 is SVGEGT in the germline V gene. The CDR3 sequence is 13 residues long. CDR3 nucleotide sequence: TGTGCCAGCAGTTGGGCTAGGACCTACGAGCAGTACTTC. Amino acid sequence: CASSWARTYEQYF.

The genes are TRBV2 and TRBJ1-2, with 7 bases that match TRBD1. The CDR3 has 16 amino acids. Trimming at V came to 5 bases and at J to 7 bases, leaving 16 bases not matched to a gene. From germline, CDR1 is SNHLY and CDR2 FYNNEI. CDR3 in amino acids: CASSFLATGKASGYTF. In DNA, the CDR3 is TGTGCCAGCAGTTTCCTCGCGACAGGGAAGGCAAGTGGCTACACCTTC.

V and J are TRBV11-3 and TRBJ1-3, with D tentatively TRBD1 (6 bases). The germline V and J ends were trimmed by 5 bases and 0 bases, with 11 bases remaining between them. The CDR3 has 15 residues. Germline V gene lookup returns CDR1 SGHNT and CDR2 YENEEA. CDR3 loop: CASSISGASGNTIYF. The CDR3 DNA reads as TGTGCCAGCAGCATCTCAGGGGCCTCTGGAAACACCATATATTTT. Supplemented by reference TRBV11-3 and TRBJ1-3, the full variable domain reads EAGVVQSPRYKIIEKKQPVAFWCNPISGHNTLYWYLQNLGQGPELLIRYENEEAVDDSQLPKDRFSAERLKGVDSTLKIQPAELGDSAVYLCASSISGASGNTIYFGEGSWLTVV.

The V gene is TRBV2, the J gene TRBJ1-2; 8 nucleotides match TRBD1. Trimming at V came to 3 bases and at J to 6 bases, leaving 6 bases not matched to a gene. This CDR3 is built from 14 residues. The V gene's germline CDR1 is SNHLY and CDR2 FYNNEI. CDR3 in amino acids: CASSDEWGQDGYTF. DNA of the CDR3: TGTGCCAGCAGTGATGAGTGGGGACAGGATGGCTACACCTTC.

This chain links TRBV5-1 with TRBJ2-2; no reliable D call. V dropped 5 bases and J dropped 8 bases, with 4 bases sitting between them. The CDR3 runs to 10 residues. The germline gives CDR1 SGHRS, CDR2 YFSETQ. The CDR3 protein is CASRGGELFF. CDR3 bases: TGCGCCAGCAGAGGGGGGGAGCTGTTTTTT. Based on the CDR3 plus reference TRBV5-1 and TRBJ2-2, the full variable domain is KAGVTQTPRYLIKTRGQQVTLSCSPISGHRSVSWYQQTPGQGLQFLFEYFSETQRNKGNFPGRFSGRQFSNSRSEMNVSTLELGDSALYLCASRGGELFFGEGSRLTVL.

This rearrangement joins TRBV12-3 or TRBV12-4 to TRBJ2-7; 7 bases map to TRBD1. The V and J ends lost 6 bases and 6 bases, in that order; junction bases with no gene match: 8. The CDR3 spans 13 residues. This CDR3 reads CASSPTGTGEQYF. The CDR3, as DNA: TGTGCCAGCAGCCCGACAGGGACGGGCGAGCAGTACTTC.

The rearrangement joins TRBV10-3 to TRBJ1-1, with D tentatively TRBD1 (6 bases). In germline, CDR1 is ENHRY, CDR2 SYGVKD. V gave up 2 bases and J gave up 3 bases, with 10 bases separating them. The CDR3 runs 14 residues. CDR3 DNA sequence: TGTGCCATCAGTGAGGGGGGGCCGGACACTGAAGCTTTCTTT. Its translation: CAISEGGPDTEAFF.

The chain carries TRBV9 and TRBJ2-5, with 9 bases fitting TRBD2. This CDR3 is built from 16 residues. Germline loops: CDR1 SGDLS, CDR2 YYNGEE. J gave up 1 base and V 4 bases, and 8 bases lay outside the gene matches. CDR3 DNA sequence: TGTGCCAGCAGCCTCCGCCTGACTAGCGGCCAAGAGACCCAGTACTTC. This sequence encodes CASSLRLTSGQETQYF.

The chain combines TRBV7-2 with TRBJ1-2, with D possibly matching TRBD1 (6 bases). Germline lookup yields CDR1 SGHTA and CDR2 FQGNSA. V shed 5 bases and J shed 4 bases, with 11 bases lying between them. CDR3 length equals 13 residues. The CDR3: CASSGWTAYGYTF. The CDR3 DNA sequence: TGTGCCAGCAGCGGCTGGACAGCCTATGGCTACACCTTC.

This rearrangement joins TRBV6-4 to TRBJ1-4, with TRBD1 as a possible D gene (5 bases). The length of the CDR3 is 13 residues. Trimming cost V 8 bases and J 0 bases, with 7 bases left between them. CDR1 is MRHNA, CDR2 SNTAGT, per germline. As DNA, the CDR3 is TGTGCCAGCCGGGACCCAACTAATGAAAAACTGTTTTTT. Encoded protein: CASRDPTNEKLFF.

V and J are TRBV10-3 and TRBJ1-3; D unresolved. Between the trimmed V and J ends, which lost 11 bases and 4 bases, there was a span of 18 bases. Germline V gives CDR1 ENHRY, CDR2 SYGVKD. The CDR3 is 14 amino acids. The CDR3 reads CAARTVGSGNTIYF. Written as DNA, the CDR3 is TGTGCCGCCCGTACAGTTGGGTCGGGAAACACCATATATTTT.

The V gene is TRBV7-2, the J gene TRBJ2-3, with a weak D call TRBD1 (5 bases). The germline V gene has CDR1 SGHTA and CDR2 FQGNSA. The V and J ends lost 5 bases and 0 bases respectively, with 12 bases between them. The CDR3 loop spans 15 amino acids. CDR3 sequence reads: CASSLKTASTDTQYF. The CDR3, as DNA: TGTGCCAGCAGCCTAAAGACAGCTAGCACAGATACGCAGTATTTT.

The gene calls are TRBV5-4 and TRBJ2-1; no definite D call. The CDR3 runs to 16 residues. Germline CDR1 SGHNT, CDR2 YYREEE (reference sequence). V was shortened by 3 bases and J by 3 bases, with 16 bases between the two germline ends. This CDR3 reads CASSSMNGRLYNEQFF. The CDR3 region has the DNA TGTGCCAGCAGCTCCATGAATGGACGCCTCTACAATGAGCAGTTCTTC.

The rearrangement joins TRBV6-5 to TRBJ1-2; the D gene is possibly TRBD1 (5 bases). Germline CDR1 and CDR2: MNHEY and SVGAGI. CDR3 size: 16 residues. The ends were cut back, 2 bases at V and 2 bases at J, with 15 bases in the middle. In nucleotides, the CDR3 is TGTGCCAGCAGTTACCTGAGCGGGGGTTCAAACTATGGCTACACCTTC. It yields the protein CASSYLSGGSNYGYTF.

This sequence joins TRBV5-6 and TRBJ1-6; D not certain. From germline, CDR1 is SGHDT and CDR2 YYEEEE. The V and J ends lost 0 bases and 9 bases respectively, with 7 bases between them. The CDR3 sequence is 13 residues long. The chain's CDR3 is CASSLERVSPLHF. The CDR3 DNA reads as TGTGCCAGCAGCTTGGAGAGAGTTTCACCCCTCCACTTT.